The rows below give T cell receptor beta chains drawn from one sample of a study of blood T cell repertoires in COVID-19. Libraries were prepared by immunoSEQ multiplex PCR; TCRdb keeps only in-frame clonotypes and omits some of them. The table has about 150,000 clones, roughly 80% seen once. Sample: peripheral blood. These receptor sequences come from an elderly man with acute or convalescent COVID-19. CDR3s include the opening cysteine and the closing phenylalanine or tryptophan. D genes are given only for firm matches. Where a row states a size, it is once, few, many or the class of an expanded clone; other rows omit it.

J	V	size	D	CDR3	DNA
TRBJ2-5	TRBV5-4	many	NA	CASSLKAGVETQYF	TGTGCCAGCAGCTTGAAGGCAGGGGTAGAGACCCAGTACTTC
TRBJ1-2	TRBV9	NA	NA	CASSGDYQGLGIYGYTF	TGTGCCAGCAGCGGCGATTATCAGGGCCTCGGTATCTATGGCTACACCTTC
TRBJ1-1	TRBV27	NA	NA	CASSTPGGSEAFF	TGTGCCAGCAGTACCCCCGGGGGGTCTGAAGCTTTCTTT
TRBJ2-4	TRBV10-1	few	TRBD2	CASSESPGRADIQYF	TGCGCCAGCAGTGAGTCCCCAGGGAGGGCCGACATTCAGTACTTC
TRBJ1-4	TRBV2	NA	TRBD1	CASIVTGGNRGEKLFF	TGTGCCAGCATTGTGACAGGGGGGAATCGTGGAGAAAAACTGTTTTTT
TRBJ2-3	TRBV24-1	NA	NA	CATSGHGPRDTDTQYF	TGTGCCACCAGTGGCCACGGGCCCCGGGACACAGATACGCAGTATTTT
TRBJ1-2	TRBV11-2	few	TRBD1	CASSENRDRSYTF	TGTGCCAGCAGCGAGAACCGGGACAGATCCTACACCTTC
TRBJ1-2	TRBV7-8	NA	NA	CASSLVGPGPGYGYTF	TGTGCCAGCAGCTTAGTTGGGCCAGGCCCAGGCTATGGCTACACCTTC
TRBJ2-3	TRBV23-1	NA	NA	CASSQFSAPPGDTQYF	TGCGCCAGCAGTCAATTTTCGGCACCGCCGGGAGATACGCAGTATTTT
TRBJ1-2	TRBV5-1	NA	TRBD1	CASSPPDRESGYTF	TGCGCCAGCAGCCCCCCGGACAGGGAGTCTGGCTACACCTTC
TRBJ2-2	TRBV6-6	few	TRBD1	CASSPRGQGANTGELFF	TGTGCCAGCAGTCCTCGGGGACAGGGGGCGAACACCGGGGAGCTGTTTTTT
TRBJ2-2	TRBV6-2/TRBV6-3	NA	NA	CASSYLAPGELFF	TGTGCCAGCAGTTACCTGGCCCCCGGGGAGCTGTTTTTT
TRBJ1-2	TRBV6-5	many	NA	CASSYSTGNYGYTF	TGTGCCAGCAGTTACTCGACAGGAAACTATGGCTACACCTTC
TRBJ1-1	TRBV5-1	NA	NA	CASSFKGDTEAFF	TGCGCCAGCAGCTTTAAAGGGGACACTGAAGCTTTCTTT
TRBJ1-1	TRBV6-5	once	NA	CASSYSLGLRGTEAFF	TGTGCCAGCAGTTACTCGTTGGGGCTACGGGGGACTGAAGCTTTCTTT
TRBJ1-1	TRBV7-2	NA	NA	CASSPGALYNTEAFF	TGTGCCAGCAGCCCAGGGGCGCTTTATAACACTGAAGCTTTCTTT
TRBJ1-5	TRBV19	NA	NA	CASSLEPVVRGQPQHF	TGTGCCAGTAGTCTAGAGCCGGTCGTACGGGGTCAGCCCCAGCATTTT
TRBJ2-3	TRBV19	NA	TRBD2	CASASGGTTDTQYF	TGTGCCAGTGCTAGCGGGGGAACGACAGATACGCAGTATTTT
TRBJ1-5	TRBV5-1	NA	TRBD1	CASSVGQPSNQPQHF	TGCGCCAGCAGCGTGGGACAGCCCAGCAATCAGCCCCAGCATTTT
TRBJ2-1	TRBV6-5	NA	TRBD1	CASSYGGTGVNEQFF	TGTGCCAGCAGTTACGGGGGGACAGGGGTCAATGAGCAGTTCTTC